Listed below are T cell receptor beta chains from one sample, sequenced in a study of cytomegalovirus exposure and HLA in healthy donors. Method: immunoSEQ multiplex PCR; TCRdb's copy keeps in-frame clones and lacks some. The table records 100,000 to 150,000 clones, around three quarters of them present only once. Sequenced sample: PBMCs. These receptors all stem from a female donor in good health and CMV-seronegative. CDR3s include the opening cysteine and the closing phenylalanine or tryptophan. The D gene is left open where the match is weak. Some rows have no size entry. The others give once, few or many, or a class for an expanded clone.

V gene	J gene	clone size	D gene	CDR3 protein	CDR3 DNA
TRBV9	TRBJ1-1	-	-	CASSVVGAANTEAFF	TGTGCCAGCAGCGTAGTGGGGGCAGCCAACACTGAAGCTTTCTTT
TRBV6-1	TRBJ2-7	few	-	CAIDQGDSYEQYF	TGTGCCATCGACCAAGGGGACTCCTACGAGCAGTACTTC
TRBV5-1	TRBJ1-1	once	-	CASSLGGGSGEAFF	TGCGCCAGCAGCTTGGGGGGGGGCTCAGGTGAAGCTTTCTTT
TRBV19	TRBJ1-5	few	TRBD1	CASSRDRGSNQPQHF	TGTGCCAGTAGTAGGGACAGGGGTAGCAATCAGCCCCAGCATTTT
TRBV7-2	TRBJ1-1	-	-	CASRRNLRQEAFF	TGTGCCAGCAGACGCAATCTGAGACAGGAAGCTTTCTTT
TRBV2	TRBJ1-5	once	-	CASSEVAGNQPQHF	TGTGCCAGCAGTGAAGTGGCGGGAAATCAGCCCCAGCATTTT
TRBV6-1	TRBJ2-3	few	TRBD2	CASSDLSGGSDTQYF	TGTGCCAGCAGTGATCTTAGCGGGGGGTCAGATACGCAGTATTTT
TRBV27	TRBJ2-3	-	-	CASSFKISHRADTQYF	TGTGCCAGCAGTTTTAAGATATCCCACCGGGCAGATACGCAGTATTTT
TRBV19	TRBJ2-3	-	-	CASSWGRGADTQYF	TGTGCCAGTAGTTGGGGCAGGGGGGCAGATACGCAGTATTTT
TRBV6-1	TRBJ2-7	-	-	CASSQGGEQYF	TGTGCCAGCAGCCAGGGGGGCGAGCAGTACTTC
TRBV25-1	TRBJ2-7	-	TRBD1	CASRGTATYEQYF	TGTGCCAGCAGAGGGACAGCTACCTACGAGCAGTACTTC
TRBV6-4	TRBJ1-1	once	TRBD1	CASRDRGHMNTEAFF	TGTGCCAGCAGGGACAGGGGGCATATGAACACTGAAGCTTTCTTT
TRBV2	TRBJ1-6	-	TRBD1	CASVQTGFTPLHF	TGTGCCAGCGTACAGACAGGGTTCACACCCCTCCACTTT
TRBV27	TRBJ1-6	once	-	CASNALVEGTSPLHF	TGTGCCAGCAACGCGTTAGTAGAGGGTACTTCACCCCTCCACTTT
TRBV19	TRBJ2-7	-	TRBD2	CASSSITSGLGTSYEQYF	TGTGCCAGTAGTAGTATTACCTCAGGACTAGGGACTTCGTACGAGCAGTACTTC
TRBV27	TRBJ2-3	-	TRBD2	CASSTGTSGSGRDTQYF	TGTGCCAGCAGTACCGGGACTAGCGGGAGTGGACGAGATACGCAGTATTTT
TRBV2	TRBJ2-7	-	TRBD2	CASSGGGRAYEQYF	TGTGCCAGCAGTGGGGGGGGACGGGCCTACGAGCAGTACTTC
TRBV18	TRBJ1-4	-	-	CASSQTDNEKLFF	TGTGCCAGCTCACAGACAGATAATGAAAAACTGTTTTTT
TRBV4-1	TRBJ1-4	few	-	CASTPVGTNEKLFF	TGCGCCAGCACCCCGGTTGGAACTAATGAAAAACTGTTTTTT
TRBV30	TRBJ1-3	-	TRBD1	CAWSHGQGYGNTIYF	TGTGCCTGGAGCCACGGACAGGGTTATGGAAACACCATATATTTT
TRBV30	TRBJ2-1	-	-	CAWGRVGQQFF	TGTGCCTGGGGGCGGGTAGGGCAGCAGTTCTTC
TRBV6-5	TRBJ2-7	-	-	CASSTGQSRNEQYF	TGTGCCAGCAGTACCGGACAGTCTCGCAACGAGCAGTACTTC
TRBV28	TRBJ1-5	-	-	CASSPHSGPGNQPQHF	TGTGCCAGCAGCCCACACTCGGGTCCAGGCAATCAGCCCCAGCATTTT
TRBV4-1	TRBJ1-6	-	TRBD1	CATRALGQTNSPLHF	TGCGCCACAAGGGCCCTGGGACAGACAAATTCACCCCTCCACTTT
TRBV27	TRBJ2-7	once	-	CASSLQRYGEQYF	TGTGCCAGCAGTTTACAGAGGTATGGGGAGCAGTACTTC
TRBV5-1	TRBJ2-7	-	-	CASSLLPEEEQYF	TGCGCCAGCAGCTTACTCCCCGAGGAGGAGCAGTACTTC
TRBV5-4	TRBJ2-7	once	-	CASSWGRDEQYF	TGTGCCAGCAGCTGGGGCAGGGACGAGCAGTACTTC
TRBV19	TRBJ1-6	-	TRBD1	CASASSRGQGALHF	TGTGCCAGCGCTTCCTCGAGGGGACAGGGGGCGTTACACTTT
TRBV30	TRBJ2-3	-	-	CAWSVLQTSTDTQYF	TGTGCCTGGAGTGTACTCCAGACTAGCACAGATACGCAGTATTTT
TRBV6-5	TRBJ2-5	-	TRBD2	CASRETSGRETQYF	TGTGCCAGCAGGGAGACTAGCGGGAGAGAGACCCAGTACTTC
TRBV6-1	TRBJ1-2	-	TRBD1	CASGDRGRSGYTF	TGTGCCAGCGGAGACAGGGGGCGCAGTGGCTACACCTTC
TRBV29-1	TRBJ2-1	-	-	CSVPTPGYNEQFF	TGCAGCGTCCCCACACCGGGATATAATGAGCAGTTCTTC
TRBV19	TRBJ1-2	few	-	CASSILGGDYGYTF	TGTGCCAGTAGTATCCTCGGCGGGGACTATGGCTACACCTTC
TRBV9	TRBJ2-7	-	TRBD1	CASSEGPGQGIGYEQYF	TGTGCCAGCAGCGAGGGACCGGGACAGGGGATTGGGTACGAGCAGTACTTC
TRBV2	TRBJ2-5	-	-	CASRETGHLETQYF	TGTGCCAGCAGAGAGACGGGACACCTAGAGACCCAGTACTTC
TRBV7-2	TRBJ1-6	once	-	CASAAQGNSPLHF	TGTGCCAGCGCTGCTCAGGGTAATTCACCCCTCCACTTT
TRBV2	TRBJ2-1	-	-	CASSVASSYNEQFF	TGTGCCAGCAGTGTGGCTAGCTCCTACAATGAGCAGTTCTTC
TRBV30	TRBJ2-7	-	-	CAWSDLTGQFSNEQYF	TGTGCCTGGAGTGACCTAACAGGGCAGTTTTCAAACGAGCAGTACTTC
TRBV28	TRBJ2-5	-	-	CARQFFLVQETQYF	TGTGCCAGACAGTTTTTTCTTGTCCAAGAGACCCAGTACTTC
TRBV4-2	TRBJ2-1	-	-	CASSQDLGRIDEQFF	TGTGCCAGCAGCCAAGATCTGGGCAGGATTGATGAGCAGTTCTTC
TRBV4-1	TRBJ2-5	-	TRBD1	CASSQRTGIETQYF	TGCGCCAGCAGCCAACGGACAGGGATTGAGACCCAGTACTTC
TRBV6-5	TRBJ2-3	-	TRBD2	CASSYSSGLYTDTQYF	TGTGCCAGCAGTTACTCTAGCGGGCTTTACACAGATACGCAGTATTTT
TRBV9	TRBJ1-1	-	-	CASSVDSRQLSEAFF	TGTGCCAGCAGCGTAGATTCGCGGCAGTTGAGTGAAGCTTTCTTT
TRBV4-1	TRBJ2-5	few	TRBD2	CASSHRFIAGEETQYF	TGCGCCAGCAGCCACCGATTTATAGCGGGAGAAGAGACCCAGTACTTC
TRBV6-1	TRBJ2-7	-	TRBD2	CASSGGGAGGSEQYF	TGTGCCAGCAGCGGAGGGGGAGCGGGGGGAAGCGAACAGTACTTC
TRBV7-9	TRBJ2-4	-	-	CASSLTGAKNIQYF	TGTGCCAGCAGCCTTACAGGAGCCAAAAACATTCAGTACTTC
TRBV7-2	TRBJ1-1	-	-	CASSLHSLMNTEAFF	TGTGCCAGCAGCTTACACAGCCTAATGAACACTGAAGCTTTCTTT
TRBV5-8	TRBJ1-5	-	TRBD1	CASSLTGAGQPQHF	TGTGCCAGCAGCTTGACAGGGGCAGGTCAGCCCCAGCATTTT
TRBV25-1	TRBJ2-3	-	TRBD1	CASSLGTGPSYF	TGTGCCAGCAGTCTGGGGACAGGGCCGTCATATTTT
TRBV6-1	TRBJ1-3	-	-	CASSDQGLGNTIYF	TGTGCCAGCAGTGACCAGGGACTCGGAAACACCATATATTTT
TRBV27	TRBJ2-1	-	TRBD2	CASTAGGAEQFF	TGTGCCAGCACAGCGGGGGGAGCTGAGCAGTTCTTC
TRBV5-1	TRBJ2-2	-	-	CASSLGGGANTGELFF	TGCGCCAGCAGCTTGGGTGGCGGGGCGAACACCGGGGAGCTGTTTTTT
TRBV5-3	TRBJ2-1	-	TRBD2	CARSLSSGTYNEQFF	TGTGCCAGAAGCCTCTCCAGCGGGACGTACAATGAGCAGTTCTTC
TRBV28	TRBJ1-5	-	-	CASSLERANQPQHF	TGTGCCAGCAGTCTAGAAAGAGCCAATCAGCCCCAGCATTTT
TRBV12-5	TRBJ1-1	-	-	CASGLVSEVEAFF	TGTGCTAGTGGTTTGGTATCGGAGGTTGAAGCTTTCTTT
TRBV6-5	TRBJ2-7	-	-	CASRQVGGPYEQYF	TGTGCCAGCCGACAGGTCGGGGGGCCCTACGAGCAGTACTTC
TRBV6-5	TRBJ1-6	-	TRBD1	CASRRTGENSPLHF	TGTGCCAGCAGGCGGACAGGGGAAAATTCACCCCTCCACTTT
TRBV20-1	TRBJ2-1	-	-	CSPRGYNEQFF	TGCAGTCCGCGGGGCTACAATGAGCAGTTCTTC
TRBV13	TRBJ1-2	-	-	CASSSGTGYSSGYTF	TGTGCCAGCAGCTCCGGTACAGGGTATTCTAGTGGCTACACCTTC